These 27 T cell receptor beta chains originate from one sample sequenced in a study of T cell repertoires in cytomegalovirus infection. TCRdb called the reads again in MiXCR, with one record for every CDR3 protein. In the table there are 250,000 to 300,000 distinct CDR3 sequences, about a quarter of which are singletons. The sequencing input was PBMCs. Source of these receptors: a human donor in good health (CMV status not recorded). Some clones in this sample may be carry-over from other donors' samples.

The V call is TRBV29-1, the J call TRBJ2-1, with no clear D. This CDR3 region has 15 residues. V lost 3 bases and J lost 6, with 18 bases in between. The germline CDR1 and CDR2 sequences are SQVTM and ANQGSEA. CDR3 loop: CSVEDIGRLGNEQFF. CDR3 DNA: TGCAGCGTTGAGGATATAGGGCGACTGGGCAATGAGCAGTTCTTC.

This clonotype has more than one count but fewer than ten. The chain links TRBV6-5 to TRBJ2-1; tentatively, D is TRBD2 (7 bases). The germline V and J ends were trimmed by 6 bases and 5 bases, with 26 bases remaining between them. The CDR3 has 18 amino acids. Per the germline V gene, CDR1 is MNHEY and CDR2 is SVGAGI. Here the CDR3 DNA reads TGTGCCAGCAGCCCCCTAGGAGCGGGGCGGGGGCCCAACAATGAGCAGTTCTTC. Amino acids: CASSPLGAGRGPNNEQFF.

The chain uses TRBV29-1 and TRBJ2-5, with D maybe TRBD1 (6 bases). The germline V gene encodes CDR1 SQVTM and CDR2 ANQGSEA. Deletions cut 7 bases from V and 4 bases from J, with 16 bases between. This CDR3 contains 13 residues. CDR3 region: CSGLQGFGETQYF. The CDR3 region has the DNA TGCAGCGGCCTACAGGGCTTTGGAGAGACCCAGTACTTC.

This sequence joins TRBV6-6 and TRBJ2-5, with D possibly matching TRBD1 (6 bases). The CDR3 covers 15 residues. Germline V lookup: CDR1 MNHNY, CDR2 SVGAGI (reference sequence). V dropped 6 bases and J dropped 5 bases, with 19 bases sitting between them. CDR3 protein: CASSRVGAFGETQYF. CDR3 nucleotides: TGTGCCAGCAGCCGTGTGGGGGCCTTCGGGGAGACCCAGTACTTC.

This chain connects TRBV15 to TRBJ1-6, with D uncertain. The V end lost 0 bases, the J end lost 10 bases, and 13 bases lay between the germline ends. Germline V lookup: CDR1 LNHNV, CDR2 YYDKDF (reference sequence). The CDR3 has 15 amino acids. The DNA of the CDR3 is TGTGCCACCAGCAGAGATTCGGTAGGAGGCTCACCCCTCCACTTT. Protein product: CATSRDSVGGSPLHF.

CDR3 nucleotides: TGTGCCACCAGCAGAGGAGACAGGGAATCCACCGAGACCCAGTACTTC. The encoded protein is CATSRGDRESTETQYF. V is TRBV15 and J is TRBJ2-5; 7 nucleotides align to TRBD1. CDR3 length equals 16 residues. The V and J ends lost 1 base and 5 bases, in that order; junction bases with no gene match: 10. Looked up from germline, CDR1 is LNHNV and CDR2 is YYDKDF (reference sequence).

This clonotype was seen a handful of times. The genes are TRBV28 and TRBJ2-4; D is uncertain. V was shortened by 4 bases and J by 1 base, with 11 bases between the two germline ends. CDR1 is MDHEN and CDR2 is SYDVKM in the germline V gene. This CDR3 is 15 amino acids long. In DNA, the CDR3 is TGTGCCAGCAGTTCCCCCGATCGGGCCAAAAACATTCAGTACTTC. Amino acid sequence: CASSSPDRAKNIQYF. The entire variable domain, with the rest obtained from reference TRBV28 and TRBJ2-4, is as follows: DVKVTQSSRYLVKRTGEKVFLECVQDMDHENMFWYRQDPGLGLRLIYFSYDVKMKEKGDIPEGYSVSREKKERFSLILESASTNQTSMYLCASSSPDRAKNIQYFGAGTRLSVL.

This clonotype was counted at least ten times. The chain uses TRBV7-2 and TRBJ1-6, with no clear D. V lost 1 base and J lost 8, with 9 bases in between. The V gene's germline CDR1 is SGHTA and CDR2 FQGNSA. There are 14 residues in the CDR3. The CDR3 protein is CASSLGEGYSPLHF. DNA for the CDR3: TGTGCCAGCAGCTTAGGCGAAGGGTATTCACCCCTCCACTTT.

This clonotype was seen a handful of times. The chain combines TRBV20-1 with TRBJ1-5, with D perhaps TRBD1 (5 bases). The germline gives CDR1 DFQATT, CDR2 SNEGSKA (reference sequence). V dropped 1 base and J dropped 4 bases, with 14 bases sitting between them. The CDR3 contains 15 residues. Here the CDR3 reads CSARVGGGGNQPQHF. CDR3 nucleotides: TGCAGTGCTAGAGTCGGGGGGGGTGGAAATCAGCCCCAGCATTTT.

This clonotype was detected ten times or more. The V call is TRBV4-1, the J call TRBJ2-1, with 11 bases aligning to TRBD1. Trimming cost V 1 base and J 7 bases; bases outside gene matches: 6. Germline V gene data show CDR1 as MGHRA and CDR2 as YSYEKL. The CDR3 totals 16 residues. Here the CDR3 reads CASSQVGQGAWNEQFF. The CDR3, as DNA: TGCGCCAGCAGCCAAGTCGGACAGGGGGCCTGGAATGAGCAGTTCTTC.

This clonotype was seen a handful of times. The V and J genes are TRBV6-6 and TRBJ2-3; TRBD1 matches 9 bases. This CDR3 contains 15 residues. Trimming removed 5 bases from V and 1 base from J; junction bases left unmatched: 4. Germline-derived CDR1 and CDR2 are MNHNY and SVGAGI (reference sequence). The CDR3 reads CASSQTGGGTDTQYF. The CDR3 DNA follows: TGTGCCAGCAGTCAGACAGGGGGAGGCACAGATACGCAGTATTTT.

The chain has TRBV7-3 and TRBJ2-1; TRBD1 might be the D (5 bases). This CDR3 has 14 amino acids. The V end lost 3 bases, the J end lost 3 bases, and 9 bases lay between the germline ends. Germline V gives CDR1 SGHTA, CDR2 FQGTGA. CDR3 sequence (DNA): TGTGCCAGCAGCTTTGACAGCCTCTACAATGAGCAGTTCTTC. It codes for CASSFDSLYNEQFF.

This clonotype occurred a few times. The chain carries TRBV7-2 and TRBJ2-7; TRBD1 matches 9 bases. The germline gives CDR1 SGHTA, CDR2 FQGNSA. Trimming took 6 bases from V and 3 from J; bases not matched to a gene: 6. This CDR3 has 14 amino acids. In DNA form, the CDR3 reads TGTGCCAGCAGTTTCGGGACAGGGTTCTACGAGCAGTACTTC. Translated: CASSFGTGFYEQYF.

This clonotype was seen a single time. The chain links TRBV20-1 to TRBJ2-5; 8 nucleotides match TRBD1. V was pared by 5 bases and J by 0 bases, with 5 bases of the junction left unmatched. The germline gives CDR1 DFQATT, CDR2 SNEGSKA (reference sequence). This CDR3 has 14 amino acids. This CDR3 reads CSAWGQAYQETQYF. Here the CDR3 DNA reads TGCAGTGCTTGGGGACAGGCGTACCAAGAGACCCAGTACTTC.

This clonotype was found many times. The chain is built from TRBV6-5 and TRBJ2-1, with 7 positions matching TRBD1. The J segment lost 7 bases and the V segment lost 0 bases, leaving 9 bases of the junction unmatched. The length of the CDR3 is 16 residues. The germline V gene has CDR1 MNHEY and CDR2 SVGAGI. The CDR3: CASSYSNFVQGNEQFF. The CDR3 DNA sequence: TGTGCCAGCAGTTACTCCAATTTCGTACAGGGGAATGAGCAGTTCTTC.

For this clonotype: The CDR3 does not close with the conserved phenylalanine or tryptophan, likely indicating a read error. The gene calls are TRBV29-1 and TRBJ2-6; D unclear. The germline V and J ends were trimmed by 1 base and 4 bases, with 8 bases remaining between them. Germline values: CDR1 SQVTM, CDR2 ANQGSEA. CDR3 length: 14 amino acids. The CDR3 reads CSVEGGSGANVLTL. CDR3 coding DNA: TGCAGCGTTGAAGGGGGTAGCGGGGCCAACGTCCTGACTTTA.

In DNA form, the CDR3 reads TGTGCCAGCAGCCCACTAGCGGGAGGTTATAGCTCCTACGAGCAGTACTTC. Translated, it gives CASSPLAGGYSSYEQYF. This chain links TRBV7-7 with TRBJ2-7; 12 nucleotides match TRBD2. The CDR3 runs 17 residues. Germline lookup yields CDR1 SSHAT and CDR2 FNYEAQ (reference sequence). The ends lost 5 bases at V and 0 bases at J; junction bases unmatched: 8. Drawing the rest from reference TRBV7-7 and TRBJ2-7, the complete variable domain is GAGVSQSPRYKVTKRGQDVTLRCDPISSHATLYWYQQALGQGPEFLTYFNYEAQPDKSGLPSDRFSAERPEGSISTLTIQRTEQRDSAMYRCASSPLAGGYSSYEQYFGPGTRLTVT.

This clonotype was counted at least ten times. The rearrangement uses TRBV7-8 and TRBJ1-1, with 8 bases that match TRBD1. Losses at the gene ends were 4 bases for V and 4 bases for J; bases not matched to a gene: 5. The V gene's germline CDR1 is SGHVS and CDR2 FQNEAQ. The CDR3 covers 14 residues. The chain's CDR3 is CASSSSGGPTEAFF. Here the CDR3 DNA reads TGTGCCAGCAGCTCCTCAGGGGGCCCCACTGAAGCTTTCTTT.

V gene TRBV5-6 combines with J gene TRBJ2-4; no clear D gene. CDR1 and CDR2 (germline): SGHDT, YYEEEE. V gave up 4 bases and J gave up 2 bases, with 13 bases separating them. The CDR3 covers 15 residues. For the CDR3, the DNA is TGTGCCAGCAGCCATTCCGGGCCAACCAAAAACATTCAGTACTTC. Protein: CASSHSGPTKNIQYF.

This chain uses TRBV3-1 with TRBJ2-7, with D unclear. Germline loops: CDR1 LGHDT, CDR2 YNNKEL (reference sequence). This CDR3 has 14 residues. V lost 6 bases to trimming and J lost 6 bases, with 18 bases between them. CDR3 DNA sequence: TGTGCCAGCAGGGCGAACGGACGCATTGTCGAGCAGTACTTC. Translating it yields CASRANGRIVEQYF.

This chain connects TRBV20-1 to TRBJ1-1; possibly TRBD1 for D (6 bases). V gave up 3 bases and J gave up 2 bases, with 10 bases separating them. The CDR3 has 13 amino acids. Germline assignment: CDR1 DFQATT and CDR2 SNEGSKA (reference sequence). CDR3 protein: CSASGQLNTEAFF. CDR3 nucleotide sequence: TGCAGTGCTAGTGGACAGCTTAACACTGAAGCTTTCTTT.

This clonotype was detected ten times or more. V is TRBV7-6 and J is TRBJ1-1, with D possibly matching TRBD1 (5 bases). CDR3 length equals 15 residues. Germline V lookup: CDR1 SGHVS, CDR2 FNYEAQ. V lost 6 bases to trimming and J lost 1 base, with 15 bases between them. CDR3: CASSLISTANTEAFF. CDR3 bases: TGTGCCAGCAGTCTTATCTCGACAGCGAACACTGAAGCTTTCTTT.

This clonotype was seen many times. V and J are TRBV7-2 and TRBJ2-5; 7 nucleotides line up with TRBD2. The length of the CDR3 is 16 residues. Trimming removed 5 bases from V and 7 bases from J; junction bases left unmatched: 16. CDR1 SGHTA and CDR2 FQGNSA come from the germline V gene. The CDR3 bases are TGTGCCAGCAGCCCGCGTAGACTAGCTGTCGGTGGGACCCAGTACTTC. Its protein product is CASSPRRLAVGGTQYF.

This clonotype has a handful of counts. The chain couples TRBV14 to TRBJ1-6, with D hard to call. CDR1 is SGHDN and CDR2 is FVKESK in the germline V gene. V was pared by 0 bases and J by 9 bases, with 9 bases between. The CDR3 contains 14 residues. The CDR3 DNA follows: TGTGCCAGCAGCCAAGAAAGGGTTTTTTCACCCCTCCACTTT. Translated: CASSQERVFSPLHF.

This clonotype was observed a handful of times. J is TRBJ1-5 and V is TRBV6-2 or TRBV6-3; maybe TRBD1 (5 bases). The length of the CDR3 is 13 residues. CDR1 and CDR2 from the germline V gene are MNHEY and SVGEGT. The V end was cut by 6 bases, the J end by 7 bases, with 13 bases between. The CDR3: CASRRGPGQPQHF. DNA for the CDR3: TGTGCCAGCAGACGGGGACCGGGACAGCCCCAGCATTTT.

The genes are TRBV7-2 and TRBJ1-2; D remains unclear. CDR1 is SGHTA, CDR2 FQGNSA, per germline. V was shortened by 5 bases and J by 9 bases, with 19 bases between the two germline ends. The CDR3 spans 14 residues. The CDR3 spells CASSRHLKGESYTF. CDR3 DNA sequence: TGTGCCAGCAGCCGCCACCTAAAGGGAGAAAGCTACACCTTC.

The chain recombines TRBV29-1 with TRBJ2-1; D is unclear. The germline gives CDR1 SQVTM, CDR2 ANQGSEA. Trimming took off 5 bases at V and 3 bases at J, with 8 bases between the two ends. The CDR3 extends over 12 amino acids. The CDR3 is CSVRPYYNEQFF. In DNA form, the CDR3 reads TGCAGCGTTAGGCCGTACTACAATGAGCAGTTCTTC.